Listed here is a single T cell receptor beta chain. This record comes from a study of technical replicates of blood from a handful of donors. TCRdb keeps only in-frame clones here, not all; method: immunoSEQ multiplex PCR. The data show 65,000 to 85,000 clones, with more than 95% seen just once and about 0.15% held by the top ten. Germline V gene lookup returns CDR1 MNHEY and CDR2 SVGAGI. V was clipped by 5 bases and J by 5 bases, with 6 bases between them. This CDR3 has 11 residues. The TCR was taken from a human donor in good health. The sequenced sample consisted of T cells isolated from PBMCs. The gene calls are TRBV6-5 and TRBJ1-1; no reliable D call. The CDR3 region is CASSRRTEAFF. In DNA, the CDR3 is TGTGCCAGCAGTAGGAGGACTGAAGCTTTCTTT.